This TCR beta chain originates from a study of technical replicates of blood from several donors (dated by TCRdb to 2016 to 2017). Receptors were amplified or captured by the immunoSEQ multiplex PCR assay. Held by TCRdb, this immuneACCESS table contains in-frame sequences only and omits some clones. Under half of the omission traces to an unresolved V gene where checked; the cause of the rest is unknown. This sample lists some 87,000 clones; approximately 93% were detected once. The top ten clones comprise 0.35% to 0.45% of the sample. As for this clone: What this receptor recognizes is not known. Per-base qualities were not stored, and no clone one base away is much larger.

This receptor was obtained from a human donor in good health. Sequenced: T cells isolated from PBMCs.

The nucleotides read TGCGCCAGCAGCCAGGGGGGACTAGCGGGAGGCTATGAGCAGTTCTTC. It translates to CASSQGGLAGGYEQFF. The sequence is built from TRBV4-1 and TRBJ2-1, with 15 bases aligning to TRBD2. Reading from cysteine to phenylalanine, the CDR3 counts 16 amino acids. The entry retains the CDR3 DNA only, 48 bases that are in frame from base 1. The CDR1 and CDR2 encoded by the germline V gene are MGHRA and YSYEKL. Germline trimming amounts to 3 bases on V and 8 bases on J, with 5 as the count of junction bases outside the gene matches.